The present T cell receptor (beta chain) was sequenced within a study of shared clonotypes between healthy human individuals. Original methodology: ImmunoSEQ output lacked quality scores and full-length reads, limiting matched filtering. The data were produced by immunoSEQ multiplex PCR, yet TCRdb's version contains in-frame clones alone and is incomplete. The V and J calls and clone size are taken from that table; D and trimming were inferred from the DNA. Here the sample spans 1.4 million or so clones, approximately 98.5% being singletons. HIV-negative, healthy adults without recent acute infections or vaccinations were the donors. The CDR3 is made up of 11 amino acids. Germline CDR1 reads MDHEN; CDR2 reads SYDVKM. J gave up 7 bases and V 8 bases, and 4 bases lay outside the gene matches.

The receptor was isolated from a man younger than 40 in good health. Sequencing was done on a sample of naive CD4+ T cells sorted from blood. The subset: CD45RA+ positively selected. The chain recombines TRBV28 with TRBJ1-2, with 7 bases that match TRBD1. CDR3 nucleotides: TGTGCCAGCGGCAGGGGGGGTGGCTACACCTTC. Translating gives CASGRGGGYTF.